Listed below are T cell receptor beta chains from one sample, sequenced in a study of cytomegalovirus exposure and HLA in healthy donors. Assay used: immunoSEQ multiplex PCR; TCRdb lists only in-frame clones, some missing. The sample records about 140,000 clones, more than 75% being singletons. The sample taken for sequencing was PBMCs. The receptors stem from a female donor in good health and CMV-seronegative. Both conserved end residues are part of each CDR3. D genes are given only for firm matches.

v_gene	d_gene	CDR3aa
TRBV28	.	CASSLFGLPSYEQYF
TRBV28	.	CASSFRGGENTEAFF
TRBV2	.	CASSEGRREKLFF
TRBV6-5	.	CASRETANYGYTF
TRBV2	TRBD1	CASRTGMNTEAFF
TRBV2	TRBD1	CASSTTGVRDTQYF
TRBV20-1	.	CSANSRDEQYF
TRBV2	.	CASSGRRVHTEAFF
TRBV11-2	TRBD1	CASSSTRQGIEEQYF
TRBV7-2	TRBD2	CASSLVATSGFTDTQYF
TRBV30	TRBD1	CACRGGGRGYTF
TRBV7-7	TRBD1	CASSRQGPGELFF
TRBV28	TRBD1	CASSLGQGPYEQYF
TRBV5-1	TRBD1	CASRLGTENSPLHF
TRBV10-3	.	CAHGERGMNTEAFF
TRBV6-5	.	CASSYTMEGNTIYF
TRBV6-6	TRBD1	CASSYRDRGYNEQFF
TRBV5-1	TRBD1	CASSWGQVSLVSEQYF
TRBV7-2	TRBD1	CASSPRPTGGSTEAFF
TRBV19	TRBD1	CASSKTGTGGYTF
TRBV4-2	TRBD2	CASSPNALAGLKYF
TRBV19	.	CASSKRVDNGYTF
TRBV29-1	TRBD2	CSVSGLAGIYEQYF
TRBV5-4	.	CASSLDTENEKLFF
TRBV19	.	CASKRGSQHVNQPQHF
TRBV5-8	.	CASSLVEAAEAFF
TRBV19	.	CASSPGAREGDQPQHF
TRBV5-1	.	CASSQDSSGANVLTF
TRBV4-1	TRBD2	CASSQEASGYTGELFF
TRBV6-1	TRBD1	CASLQGAAQPQHF
TRBV30	TRBD1	CAWSGTGLYEQYF
TRBV6-5	.	CASSYGLVGLF
TRBV6-1	.	CASSGGWPGNTIYF
TRBV28	.	CASRVQGETQYF
TRBV27	.	CASSLLASGEQFF
TRBV5-6	TRBD1	CASSRPGTGNTEAFF
TRBV2	TRBD1	CASSVLPSGGGGNTIYF
TRBV4-2	.	CASSQASGKNTEAFF
TRBV11-2	.	CASSLAWRLNEKLFF
TRBV27	.	CASSVGGSEQYF
TRBV7-9	TRBD2	CASSRGGGEQFF
TRBV10-2	.	CASSADRPDQPQHF
TRBV7-9	.	CSSSFGSTDRAFF
TRBV11-2	.	CASSLGGGNGYTF
TRBV7-2	.	CASSYTDTQYF
TRBV9	.	CASSPYRDSPLHF
TRBV6-1	.	CASSVSNYGYPF
TRBV9	.	CASSVTAYTGELFF
TRBV18	.	CASSPGLSSGTGELFF
TRBV6-1	.	CASSEEEGADNNEKLFF
TRBV11-3	TRBD2	CASSRTSGSYVNNEQFF
TRBV28	TRBD2	CASSPPGLAGVGEQFF
TRBV28	TRBD1	CASSLWEGQGRNEQFF
TRBV4-2	.	CASSQVKGVGNTIYF